Listed below are T cell receptor beta chains from one sample, sequenced in a study of blood T cell repertoires in COVID-19. Assay: immunoSEQ multiplex PCR; the TCRdb copy retains only in-frame clones and omits some. The repertoire holds 60,000 to 65,000 clones, with 74% as singletons. Material: peripheral blood. The receptors were sampled from a woman older than 75 with acute or convalescent COVID-19. CDR3s include the opening cysteine and the closing phenylalanine or tryptophan. The D gene is left open where the match is weak. Clone size is stated in some rows and not others, as once, few, many or a class when expanded.

J gene,D gene,clone size,V gene,CDR3 DNA,CDR3 protein
TRBJ2-3,TRBD2,NA,TRBV29-1,TGCAGCTTCACAAGCGGGAGGCGGATTGATACGCAGTATTTT,CSFTSGRRIDTQYF
TRBJ1-5,NA,NA,TRBV19,TGTGCCAGTAGTATCGGGAGGGGGGCAGAGAATCAGCCCCAGCATTTT,CASSIGRGAENQPQHF
TRBJ2-1,NA,NA,TRBV14,TGTGCCAGCAGCAGACTAGGTTACGAGCAGTTCTTC,CASSRLGYEQFF
TRBJ1-5,TRBD1,NA,TRBV28,TGTGCCAGCATCCTATCAGGGGGTAGCAATCAGCCCCAGCATTTT,CASILSGGSNQPQHF
TRBJ2-2,NA,few,TRBV29-1,TGCAGCGTTGAAGTAGGGCAGGGGCCGAACACCGGGGAGCTGTTTTTT,CSVEVGQGPNTGELFF
TRBJ2-7,TRBD1,few,TRBV3-1/TRBV3-2,TGTGCCAGCAGCCCGCCCGGGACAGTTCCCTACGAGCAGTACTTC,CASSPPGTVPYEQYF
TRBJ2-3,NA,NA,TRBV13,TGTGCCAGCAGCTTAGCGGGAGCCACAGATACGCAGTATTTT,CASSLAGATDTQYF
TRBJ2-7,TRBD2,NA,TRBV7-2,TGTGCCAGCAGCCCCCGACTAGCGGGAGGCTACGAGCAGTACTTC,CASSPRLAGGYEQYF
TRBJ1-5,NA,NA,TRBV2,TGTGCCAGCAGTGAGGATAGGGGGGGAGGCCAGCCCCAGCATTTT,CASSEDRGGGQPQHF
TRBJ2-1,TRBD2,NA,TRBV18,TGTGCCAGCTCACCACCGGGACTAGCGGGCCTTACCTACAATGAGCAGTTCTTC,CASSPPGLAGLTYNEQFF
TRBJ2-5,NA,once,TRBV7-2,TGTGCCAGCAGCCCAGTCGTCAACCAAGAGACCCAGTACTTC,CASSPVVNQETQYF
TRBJ1-2,TRBD1,NA,TRBV27,TGTGCCAGCAGTTACAGGGGAAGCAATGGCTACACCTTC,CASSYRGSNGYTF